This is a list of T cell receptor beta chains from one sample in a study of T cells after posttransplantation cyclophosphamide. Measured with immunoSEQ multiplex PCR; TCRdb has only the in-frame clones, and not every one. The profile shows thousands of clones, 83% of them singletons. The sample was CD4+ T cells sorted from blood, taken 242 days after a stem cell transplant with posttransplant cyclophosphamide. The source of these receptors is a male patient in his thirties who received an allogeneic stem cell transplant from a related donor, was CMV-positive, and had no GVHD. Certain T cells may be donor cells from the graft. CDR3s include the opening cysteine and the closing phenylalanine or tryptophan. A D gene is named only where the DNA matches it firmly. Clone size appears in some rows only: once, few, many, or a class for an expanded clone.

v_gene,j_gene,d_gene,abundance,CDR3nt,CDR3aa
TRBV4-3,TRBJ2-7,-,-,TGCGCCAGCAGCCAAGGACTAGTGTTCGACGAGCAGTACTTC,CASSQGLVFDEQYF
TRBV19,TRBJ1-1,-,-,TGTGCCAGTAGTATGTGGGGAGCTGAAGCTTTCTTT,CASSMWGAEAFF
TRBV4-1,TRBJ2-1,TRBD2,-,TGCGCCAGCAGCCCTGGACTAGCGGGGGGTTTATATGAGCAGTTCTTC,CASSPGLAGGLYEQFF
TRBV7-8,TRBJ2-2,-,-,TGTGCCAGCAGCTTTAGATTCGGGGAGCTGTTTTTT,CASSFRFGELFF
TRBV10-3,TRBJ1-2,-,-,TGTGCCATCAGTGACTACGGGACTCGGGCGCACTATGGCTACACCTTC,CAISDYGTRAHYGYTF
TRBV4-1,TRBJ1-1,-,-,TGCGCCAGCAGCCCCGAAGGCTCAGGGAAGGTCACTGAAGCTTTCTTT,CASSPEGSGKVTEAFF
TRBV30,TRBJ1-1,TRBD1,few,TGTGCCTGGAGTGAACAGGGGTACACTGAAGCTTTCTTT,CAWSEQGYTEAFF
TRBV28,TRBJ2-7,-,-,TGTGCCAGCAGGAGTACCCCTTCCTCAACGCCCGTTCACTACGAGCAGTACTTC,CASRSTPSSTPVHYEQYF
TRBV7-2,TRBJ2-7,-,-,TGTGCCAGCAGCTTATACTACGAGCAGTACTTC,CASSLYYEQYF
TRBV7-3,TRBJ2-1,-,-,TGTGCCAGCAGCTTGAACCCGAACAAGTACAATGAGCAGTTCTTC,CASSLNPNKYNEQFF
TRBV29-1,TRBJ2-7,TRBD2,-,TGCAGCGTTGAGAGAGAATGCTACGTGGGGGGGGAGCAGTACTTC,CSVERECYVGGEQYF
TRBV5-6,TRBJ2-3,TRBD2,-,TGTGCCAGCAGCTCCCGGGGTAGCGGGGGGGCACAGCAGTATTTT,CASSSRGSGGAQQYF
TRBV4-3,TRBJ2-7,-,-,TGCGCCAGCAGCCTCTCCTGGGGGCGCTCCTACGAGCAGTACTTC,CASSLSWGRSYEQYF
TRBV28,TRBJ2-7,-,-,TGTGCCAGCAGTCTAAGCCGGGATCCCTACGAGCAGTACTTC,CASSLSRDPYEQYF
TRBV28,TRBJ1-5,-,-,TGTGCCAGCAGTTTATCATGGAGGGCTCAGCCCCAGCATTTT,CASSLSWRAQPQHF
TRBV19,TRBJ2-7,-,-,TGTGCCAGTAGTAATGAGAGAGAGCAGTACTTC,CASSNEREQYF
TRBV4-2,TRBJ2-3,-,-,TGTGCCAGCAGCCTCCAGGGAATAACGGACACTAGCACAGATACGCAGTATTTT,CASSLQGITDTSTDTQYF
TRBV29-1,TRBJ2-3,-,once,TGCAGCGTCGAACCCGACCGTAGGGAGAACACAGATACGCAGTATTTT,CSVEPDRRENTDTQYF
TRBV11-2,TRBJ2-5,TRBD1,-,TGTGCCAGCAGCTCTGAACTGGGCCGGGACAGGGGGACGCAGACCCAGTACTTC,CASSSELGRDRGTQTQYF
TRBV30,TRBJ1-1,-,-,TGTGCCTGGCTGGCCCGGCTAGGGAACACTGAAGCTTTCTTT,CAWLARLGNTEAFF
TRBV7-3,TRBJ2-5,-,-,TGTGCCAGCAGCCTAGGGGTTCGAGAGACCCAGTACTTC,CASSLGVRETQYF
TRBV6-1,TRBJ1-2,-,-,TGTGCCAGCAGTGAAATTCTTCGGGGACTAGGCTACACCTTC,CASSEILRGLGYTF
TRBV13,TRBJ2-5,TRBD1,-,TGTGCCAGCAGCTCTTCGACAGGGTGGAGCAGGGAGACCCAGTACTTC,CASSSSTGWSRETQYF
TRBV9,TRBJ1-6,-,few,TGTGCCAGCAGCACGGGAGGCCTACATAATTCACCCCTCCACTTT,CASSTGGLHNSPLHF
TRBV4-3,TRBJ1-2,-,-,TGCGCCAGCAGCCAAGCGACAGCCCTCGGTTCTAAGGGTTTTGGCTACACCTTC,CASSQATALGSKGFGYTF
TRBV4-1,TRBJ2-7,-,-,TGCGCCAGCAGCCAAGGGGGGGGCCGGGGTGTCTACGAGCAGTACTTC,CASSQGGGRGVYEQYF
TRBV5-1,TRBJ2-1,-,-,TGCGCCAGCAGCGCCCGAGGGGGGGGGTACCTCTCCTACAATGAGCAGTTCTTC,CASSARGGGYLSYNEQFF
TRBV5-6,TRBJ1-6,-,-,TGTGCCAGCAGCTTAGGACCGAGGGATAATTCACCCCTCCACTTT,CASSLGPRDNSPLHF
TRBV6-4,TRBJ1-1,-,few,TGTGCCAGCAGTAGGGAGGAGAACACTGAAGCTTTCTTT,CASSREENTEAFF
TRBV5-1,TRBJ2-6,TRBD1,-,TGCGCCAGCAGCTCGGGACAGGGGAGCTCTGGGGCCAACGTCCTGACTTTC,CASSSGQGSSGANVLTF
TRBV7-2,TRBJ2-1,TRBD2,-,TGTGCCAGCAGCTCTTCGGGACTAGCGGCCCTCTACAATGAGCAGTTCTTC,CASSSSGLAALYNEQFF
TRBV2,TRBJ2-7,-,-,TGTGCCAGCAGTGAAGACTACGAGCAGTACTTC,CASSEDYEQYF
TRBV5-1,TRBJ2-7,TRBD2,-,TGCGCCAGCAGGCGGGAGCGGGGCTACGAGCAGTACTTC,CASRRERGYEQYF
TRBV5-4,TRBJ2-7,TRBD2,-,TGTGCCAGCAGCCCATGGGCGGGGGGCCACTCCTTCCACGAGCAGTACTTC,CASSPWAGGHSFHEQYF
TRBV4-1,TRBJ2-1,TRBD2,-,TGCGCCAGCAGCCCTACTAGCGGCTCCTACAATGAGCAGTTCTTC,CASSPTSGSYNEQFF
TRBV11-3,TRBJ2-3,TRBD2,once,TGTGCCAGCAGCCAAACTAGCGGGGGCACAGATACGCAGTATTTT,CASSQTSGGTDTQYF